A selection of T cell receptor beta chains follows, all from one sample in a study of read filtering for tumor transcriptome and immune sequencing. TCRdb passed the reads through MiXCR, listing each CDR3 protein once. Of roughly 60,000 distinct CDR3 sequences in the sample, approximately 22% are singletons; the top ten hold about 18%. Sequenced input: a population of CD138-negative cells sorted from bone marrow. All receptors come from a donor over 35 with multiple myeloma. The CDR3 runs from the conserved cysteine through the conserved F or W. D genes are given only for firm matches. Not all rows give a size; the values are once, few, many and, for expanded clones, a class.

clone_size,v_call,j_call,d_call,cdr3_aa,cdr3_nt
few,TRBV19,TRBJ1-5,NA,CATKNGRLNQPQHF,TGTGCCACCAAGAATGGGAGGCTTAATCAGCCCCAGCATTTT
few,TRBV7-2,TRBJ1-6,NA,CASSLQQSNSPLHF,TGTGCCAGCAGCTTACAACAGAGTAATTCACCCCTCCACTTT
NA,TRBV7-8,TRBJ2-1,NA,CASNLRGGSSNEQFF,TGTGCCAGCAACCTAAGGGGGGGGTCATCGAATGAGCAGTTCTTC
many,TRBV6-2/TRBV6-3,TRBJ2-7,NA,CASRLWQISYEQYF,TGTGCCAGCAGGCTCTGGCAAATCTCCTACGAGCAGTACTTC
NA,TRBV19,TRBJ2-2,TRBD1,CASSPQGAGELFF,TGTGCCAGTAGCCCACAGGGGGCCGGGGAGCTGTTTTTT
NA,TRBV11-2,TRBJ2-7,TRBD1,CASSLDGRGLGEEQYF,TGTGCCAGCAGCTTAGACGGCAGGGGGCTTGGTGAGGAGCAGTACTTC
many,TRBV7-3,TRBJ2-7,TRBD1,CASSPGQGAREQYF,TGTGCCAGCAGCCCGGGACAGGGGGCGCGCGAGCAGTACTTC
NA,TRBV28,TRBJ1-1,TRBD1,CASSLPGQGATGNTEAFF,TGTGCCAGCAGCCTGCCAGGACAGGGGGCGACTGGGAACACTGAAGCTTTCTTT
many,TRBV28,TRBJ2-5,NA,CASSFETDYQETQYF,TGTGCCAGCAGTTTTGAGACAGACTACCAAGAGACCCAGTACTTC
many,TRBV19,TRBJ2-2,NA,CASSVLRMGAGELFF,TGTGCCAGTAGTGTTCTCCGCATGGGTGCCGGGGAGCTGTTTTTT
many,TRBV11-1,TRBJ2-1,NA,CASSLPAGNEQFF,TGTGCCAGCAGCTTACCCGCGGGGAATGAGCAGTTCTTC
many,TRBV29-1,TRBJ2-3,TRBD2,CSVKDSGSTDTQYF,TGCAGCGTCAAAGATAGCGGGAGCACAGATACGCAGTATTTT
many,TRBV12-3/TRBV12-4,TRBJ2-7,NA,CASSRTLGGEQYF,TGTGCCAGCAGCCGTACGTTGGGGGGAGAGCAGTACTTC
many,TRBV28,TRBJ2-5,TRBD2,CASSLGDGGAFGETQYF,TGTGCCAGCAGCTTGGGCGACGGGGGGGCGTTTGGGGAGACCCAGTACTTC
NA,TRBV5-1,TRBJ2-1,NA,CASSLRFWRTINEQFF,TGCGCCAGCAGCTTGAGGTTCTGGCGGACTATCAATGAGCAGTTCTTC
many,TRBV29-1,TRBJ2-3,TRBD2,CSDGLAPGVDTQYF,TGCAGCGATGGACTAGCGCCTGGAGTTGATACGCAGTATTTT
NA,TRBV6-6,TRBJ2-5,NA,CASSKTRRETQYF,TGTGCCAGCAGTAAGACTCGCCGAGAGACCCAGTACTTC
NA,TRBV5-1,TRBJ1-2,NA,CASSLGQIYGYTF,TGCGCCAGCAGCTTGGGGCAGATCTATGGCTACACCTTC
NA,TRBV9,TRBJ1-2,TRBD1,CASSVDGQGRRGYTF,TGTGCCAGCAGCGTAGACGGACAGGGGAGACGTGGCTACACCTTC
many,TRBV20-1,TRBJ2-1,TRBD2,CSASGGGAYNEQFF,TGCAGTGCTAGCGGCGGGGGGGCCTACAATGAGCAGTTCTTC
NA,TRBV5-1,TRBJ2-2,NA,CASSLIQGAGELPF,TGCGCCAGCAGCTTAATACAGGGTGCCGGGGAGCTGCCTTTT
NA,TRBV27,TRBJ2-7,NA,CASSSAGPYEQYF,TGTGCCAGCAGTTCGGCAGGCCCCTACGAGCAGTACTTC
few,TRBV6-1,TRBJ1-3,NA,CASCQSSGNTIYF,TGTGCCAGCTGCCAGTCCTCTGGAAACACCATATATTTT
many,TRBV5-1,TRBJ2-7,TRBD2,CASSLGASGRYEQYF,TGCGCCAGCAGCTTGGGGGCTAGCGGGAGGTACGAGCAGTACTTC
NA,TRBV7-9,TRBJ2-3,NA,CASSFMADVDTQSF,TGTGCCAGCAGTTTCATGGCGGATGTTGATACGCAGTCTTTT
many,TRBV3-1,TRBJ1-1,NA,CASSQGGKFMNTEAFF,TGTGCCAGCAGCCAAGGTGGAAAGTTCATGAACACTGAAGCTTTCTTT
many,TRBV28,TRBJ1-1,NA,CASSRRGTVDTEAFF,TGTGCCAGCAGCCGAAGGGGGACCGTGGACACTGAAGCTTTCTTT
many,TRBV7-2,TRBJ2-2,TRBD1,CASSRLPGGITGELFF,TGTGCCAGCAGCCGTCTACCAGGGGGCATTACCGGGGAGCTGTTTTTT
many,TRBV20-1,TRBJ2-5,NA,CSARDPGADYQETQYF,TGCAGTGCTAGAGACCCGGGGGCAGATTACCAAGAGACCCAGTACTTC
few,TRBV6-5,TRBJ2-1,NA,CASSYSSTSSYNEQFF,TGTGCCAGCAGTTACTCCTCTACGAGCTCCTACAATGAGCAGTTCTTC
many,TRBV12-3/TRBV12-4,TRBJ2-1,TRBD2,CASSFSGTSGSPQFF,TGTGCCAGCAGTTTCTCGGGGACTAGCGGGAGCCCCCAGTTCTTC
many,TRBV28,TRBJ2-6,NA,CASSSFGRGTTGANVLTF,TGTGCCAGCAGTTCATTCGGCAGGGGAACAACTGGGGCCAACGTCCTGACTTTC
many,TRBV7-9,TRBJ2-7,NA,CASSLEGGFYEQYF,TGTGCCAGCAGCTTAGAAGGCGGGTTCTACGAGCAGTACTTC
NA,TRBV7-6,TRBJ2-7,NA,CASSLSGTSYEQHF,TGTGCCAGCAGCTTATCCGGGACATCCTACGAGCAGCACTTC
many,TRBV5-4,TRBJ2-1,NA,CASSLDFQENEQFF,TGTGCCAGCAGCTTGGATTTCCAAGAAAATGAGCAGTTCTTC
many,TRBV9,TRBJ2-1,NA,CASSPLRGTYNEQFF,TGTGCCAGCAGCCCTCTTAGGGGCACCTACAATGAGCAGTTCTTC
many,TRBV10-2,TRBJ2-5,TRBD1,CASTDRGETQYF,TGCGCCAGCACGGACAGGGGGGAGACCCAGTACTTC
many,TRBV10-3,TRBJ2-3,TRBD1,CAIIWDRRKLASTDTQYF,TGTGCCATCATATGGGACAGGCGGAAACTGGCTAGCACAGATACGCAGTATTTT